This TCR beta chain was captured by sequencing in a study of blood T cell dynamics during melanoma immunotherapy. Worth noting for this clone: The antigen remains undetermined.

This table comes from immunoSEQ multiplex PCR, and its TCRdb copy is limited to in-frame clones, with some not included. The table includes about 11,000 clones, over 80% detected once. Whole-study findings and limits: At W3, later disease-control patients showed bifurcated PBMC repertoire changes, unlike progressors. Clones driving repertoire changes may be melanoma-specific or general immune activation.

As for time point: week 3, after first cycle of checkpoint inhibitor. CDR1 and CDR2 (germline): LNHDA, SQIVND (reference sequence). This CDR3 region has 14 residues. V was clipped by 1 base and J by 6 bases, with 11 bases between them. The receptor comes from a human donor with melanoma. This specimen consisted of blood, obtained from a patient treated with checkpoint blockade. V is TRBV19 and J is TRBJ2-3; D possibly corresponds to TRBD2 (5 bases). The CDR3 coding sequence is TGTGCCAGTAGTATAGTCGGGGTCGGGGATACGCAGTATTTT. Amino acids: CASSIVGVGDTQYF. Drawing the rest from reference TRBV19 and TRBJ2-3, the complete variable domain is DGGITQSPKYLFRKEGQNVTLSCEQNLNHDAMYWYRQDPGQGLRLIYYSQIVNDFQKGDIAEGYSVSREKKESFPLTVTSAQKNPTAFYLCASSIVGVGDTQYFGPGTRLTVL.